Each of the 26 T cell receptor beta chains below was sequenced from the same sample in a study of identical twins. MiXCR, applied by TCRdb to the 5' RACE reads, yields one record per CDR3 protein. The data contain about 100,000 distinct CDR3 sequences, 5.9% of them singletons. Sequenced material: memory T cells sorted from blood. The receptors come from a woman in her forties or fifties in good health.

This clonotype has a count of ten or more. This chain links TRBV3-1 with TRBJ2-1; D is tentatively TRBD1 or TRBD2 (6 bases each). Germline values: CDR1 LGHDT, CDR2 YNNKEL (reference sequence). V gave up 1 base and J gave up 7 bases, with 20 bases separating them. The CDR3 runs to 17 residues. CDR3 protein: CASSQVVGHRAGNEQFF. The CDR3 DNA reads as TGTGCCAGCAGCCAAGTAGTAGGGCACAGGGCGGGAAATGAGCAGTTCTTC.

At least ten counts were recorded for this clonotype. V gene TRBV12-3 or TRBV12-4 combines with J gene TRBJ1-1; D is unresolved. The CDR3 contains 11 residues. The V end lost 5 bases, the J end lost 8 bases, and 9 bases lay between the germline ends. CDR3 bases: TGTGCCAGCAGTAGGACGGAGGAAGCTTTCTTT. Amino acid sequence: CASSRTEEAFF.

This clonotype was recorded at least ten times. This chain's CDR3 is CASSPTYRGGSGYTF. Here the CDR3 DNA reads TGTGCCAGCAGCCCTACCTACAGGGGAGGAAGTGGCTACACCTTC. This rearrangement joins TRBV2 to TRBJ1-2; 7 bases line up with TRBD1. The V gene end was trimmed by 6 bases and the J gene end by 7 bases; junction bases not matched to a gene: 14. The CDR3 has 15 residues. Germline V gives CDR1 SNHLY, CDR2 FYNNEI.

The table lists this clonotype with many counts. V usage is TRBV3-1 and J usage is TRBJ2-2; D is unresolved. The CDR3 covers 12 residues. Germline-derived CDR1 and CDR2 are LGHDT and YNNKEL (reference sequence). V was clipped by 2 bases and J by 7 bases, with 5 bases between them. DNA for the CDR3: TGTGCCAGCAGCCAATCGATCGGGGAGCTGTTTTTT. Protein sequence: CASSQSIGELFF.

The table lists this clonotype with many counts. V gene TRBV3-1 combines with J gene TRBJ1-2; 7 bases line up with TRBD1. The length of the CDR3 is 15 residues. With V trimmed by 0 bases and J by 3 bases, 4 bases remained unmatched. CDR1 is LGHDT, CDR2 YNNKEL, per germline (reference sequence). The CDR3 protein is CASSQDDRADYGYTF. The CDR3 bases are TGTGCCAGCAGCCAAGATGACAGGGCCGACTATGGCTACACCTTC.

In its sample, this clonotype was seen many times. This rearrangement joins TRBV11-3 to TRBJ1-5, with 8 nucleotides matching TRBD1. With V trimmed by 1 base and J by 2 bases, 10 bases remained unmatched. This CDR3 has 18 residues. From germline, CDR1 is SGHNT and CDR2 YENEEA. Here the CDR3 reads CASSLAGRGPGGNQPQHF. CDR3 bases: TGTGCCAGCAGCTTAGCGGGCAGGGGGCCGGGAGGCAATCAGCCCCAGCATTTT.

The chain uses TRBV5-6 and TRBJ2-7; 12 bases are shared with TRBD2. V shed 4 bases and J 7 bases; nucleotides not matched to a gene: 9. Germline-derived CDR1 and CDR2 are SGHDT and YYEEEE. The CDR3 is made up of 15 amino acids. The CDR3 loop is CASSPRLAGAGEQYF. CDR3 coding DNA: TGTGCCAGCAGCCCTAGACTAGCGGGAGCTGGAGAGCAGTACTTC.

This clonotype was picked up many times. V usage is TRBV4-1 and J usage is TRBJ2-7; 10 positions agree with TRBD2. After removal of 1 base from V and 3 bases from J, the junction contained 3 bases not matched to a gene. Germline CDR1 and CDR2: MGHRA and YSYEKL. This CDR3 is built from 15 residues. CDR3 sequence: CASSQGPSGSYEQYV. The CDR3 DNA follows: TGCGCCAGCAGCCAAGGGCCTAGCGGGAGCTACGAGCAGTACGTC.

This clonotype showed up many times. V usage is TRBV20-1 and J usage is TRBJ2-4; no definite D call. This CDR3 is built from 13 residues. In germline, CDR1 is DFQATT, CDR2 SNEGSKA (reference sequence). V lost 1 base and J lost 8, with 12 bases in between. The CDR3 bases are TGCAGTGCTAGAGGTACCGACGGAGACATTCAGTACTTC. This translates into CSARGTDGDIQYF.

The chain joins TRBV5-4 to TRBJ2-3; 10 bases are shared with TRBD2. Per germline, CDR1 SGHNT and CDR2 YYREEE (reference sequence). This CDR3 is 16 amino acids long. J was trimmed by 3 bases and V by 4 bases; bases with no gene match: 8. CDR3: CASSGAGTSATDTQYF. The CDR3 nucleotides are TGTGCCAGCAGCGGTGCCGGGACTAGCGCAACAGATACGCAGTATTTT.

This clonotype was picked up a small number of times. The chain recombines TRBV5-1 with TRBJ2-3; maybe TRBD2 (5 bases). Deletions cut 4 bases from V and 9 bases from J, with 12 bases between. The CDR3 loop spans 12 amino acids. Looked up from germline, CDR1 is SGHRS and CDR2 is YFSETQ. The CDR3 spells CASSPQPGTQYF. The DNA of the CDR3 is TGCGCCAGCAGCCCCCAGCCGGGAACGCAGTATTTT.

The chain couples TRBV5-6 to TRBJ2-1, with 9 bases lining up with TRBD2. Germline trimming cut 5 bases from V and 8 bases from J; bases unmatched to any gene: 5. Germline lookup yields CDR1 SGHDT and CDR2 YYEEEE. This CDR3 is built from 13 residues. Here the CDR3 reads CASRPAGGDEQFF. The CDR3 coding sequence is TGTGCCAGCAGACCAGCGGGAGGAGATGAGCAGTTCTTC.

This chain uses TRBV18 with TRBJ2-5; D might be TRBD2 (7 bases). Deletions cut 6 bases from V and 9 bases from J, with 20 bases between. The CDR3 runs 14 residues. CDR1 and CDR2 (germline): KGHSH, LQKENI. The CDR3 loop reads CASSTGGGSKAQYF. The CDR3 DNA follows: TGTGCCAGCTCGACAGGCGGGGGATCAAAGGCCCAGTACTTC.

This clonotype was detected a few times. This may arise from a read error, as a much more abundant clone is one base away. DNA of the CDR3: TGCAGTGCTAGTAATATGAACCCTGAAGCTTTCTTT. Translation gives CSASNMNPEAFF. The V gene is TRBV20-1, the J gene TRBJ1-1; D gene uncertain. Germline values: CDR1 DFQATT, CDR2 SNEGSKA (reference sequence). This CDR3 contains 12 residues.

The CDR3 protein is CASSEDDAKQYV. The CDR3 coding sequence is TGTGCCAGCAGTGAGGACGATGCGAAGCAGTACGTC. The V gene is TRBV2, the J gene TRBJ2-7, with unresolved D. The V and J ends lost 3 bases and 8 bases respectively, with 11 bases between them. The germline V gene has CDR1 SNHLY and CDR2 FYNNEI. The length of the CDR3 is 12 residues.

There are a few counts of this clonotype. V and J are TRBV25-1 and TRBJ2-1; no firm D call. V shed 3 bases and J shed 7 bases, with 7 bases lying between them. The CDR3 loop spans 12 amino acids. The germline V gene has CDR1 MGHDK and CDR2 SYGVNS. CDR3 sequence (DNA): TGTGCCAGCAGTGATCGGCTGAATGAGCAGTTCTTC. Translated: CASSDRLNEQFF.

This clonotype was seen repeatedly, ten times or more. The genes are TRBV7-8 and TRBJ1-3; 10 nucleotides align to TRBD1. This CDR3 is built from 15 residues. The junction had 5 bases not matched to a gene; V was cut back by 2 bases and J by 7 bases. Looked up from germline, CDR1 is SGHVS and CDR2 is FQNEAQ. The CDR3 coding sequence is TGTGCCAGCAGCTTAAGACAGGGGGCACGGAACACCATATATTTT. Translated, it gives CASSLRQGARNTIYF.

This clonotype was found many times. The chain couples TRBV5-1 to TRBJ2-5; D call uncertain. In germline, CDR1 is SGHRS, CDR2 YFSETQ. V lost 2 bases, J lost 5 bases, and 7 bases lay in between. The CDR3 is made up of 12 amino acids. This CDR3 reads CASSLTGETQYF. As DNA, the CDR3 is TGCGCCAGCAGCTTAACTGGGGAGACCCAGTACTTC. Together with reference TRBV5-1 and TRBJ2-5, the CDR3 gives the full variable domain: KAGVTQTPRYLIKTRGQQVTLSCSPISGHRSVSWYQQTPGQGLQFLFEYFSETQRNKGNFPGRFSGRQFSNSRSEMNVSTLELGDSALYLCASSLTGETQYFGPGTRLLVL.

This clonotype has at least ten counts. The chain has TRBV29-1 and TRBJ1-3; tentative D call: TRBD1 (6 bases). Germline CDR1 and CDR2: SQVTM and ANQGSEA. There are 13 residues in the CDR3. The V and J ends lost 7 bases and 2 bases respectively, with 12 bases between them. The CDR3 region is CSAEGETGNTIYF. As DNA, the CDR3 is TGCAGCGCGGAGGGGGAGACTGGAAACACCATATATTTT.

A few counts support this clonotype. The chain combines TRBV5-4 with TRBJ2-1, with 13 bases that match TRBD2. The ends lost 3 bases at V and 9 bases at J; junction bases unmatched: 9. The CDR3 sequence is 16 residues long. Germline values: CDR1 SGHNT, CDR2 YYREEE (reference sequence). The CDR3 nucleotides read TGTGCCAGCAGCTCTGGACTAGCGGGAGTAGTAGGTGAGCAGTTCTTC. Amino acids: CASSSGLAGVVGEQFF.

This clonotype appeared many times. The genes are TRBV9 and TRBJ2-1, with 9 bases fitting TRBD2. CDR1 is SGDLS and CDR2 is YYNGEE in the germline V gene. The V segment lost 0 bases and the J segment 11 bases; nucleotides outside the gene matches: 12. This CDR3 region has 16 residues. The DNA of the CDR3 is TGTGCCAGCAGCGTAGAGGGTAGCGGGAGAATCGGGAAGCAGTTCTTC. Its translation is CASSVEGSGRIGKQFF.

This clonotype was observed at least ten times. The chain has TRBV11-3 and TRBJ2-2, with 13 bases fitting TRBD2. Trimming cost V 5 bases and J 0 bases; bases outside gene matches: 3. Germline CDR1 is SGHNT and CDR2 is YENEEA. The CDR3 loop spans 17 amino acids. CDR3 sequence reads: CASSPGLAGSNTGELFF. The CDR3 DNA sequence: TGTGCCAGCAGCCCGGGACTAGCGGGATCGAACACCGGGGAGCTGTTTTTT.

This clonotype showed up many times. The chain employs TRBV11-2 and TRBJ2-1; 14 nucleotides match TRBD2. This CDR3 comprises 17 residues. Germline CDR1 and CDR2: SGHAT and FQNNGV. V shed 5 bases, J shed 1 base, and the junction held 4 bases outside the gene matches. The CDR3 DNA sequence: TGTGCCAGCAGCCCCCGACTAGCGGGAGGGTCCTACAATGAGCAGTTCTTC. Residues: CASSPRLAGGSYNEQFF.

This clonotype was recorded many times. CDR3 sequence reads: CASSSGYEQYF. The CDR3, as DNA: TGTGCCAGCAGTTCCGGCTACGAGCAGTACTTC. This rearrangement joins TRBV28 to TRBJ2-7; D is uncertain. The V gene's germline CDR1 is MDHEN and CDR2 SYDVKM. The CDR3 runs to 11 residues. V was pared by 4 bases and J by 3 bases, with 4 bases between.

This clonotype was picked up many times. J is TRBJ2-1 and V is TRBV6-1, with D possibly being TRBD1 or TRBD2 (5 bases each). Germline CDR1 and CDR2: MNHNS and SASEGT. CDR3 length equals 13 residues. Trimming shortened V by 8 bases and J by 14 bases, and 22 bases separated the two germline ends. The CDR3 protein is CASQFDSGLGEFF. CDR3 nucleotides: TGTGCCAGCCAGTTTGACAGCGGCCTAGGCGAGTTCTTC.

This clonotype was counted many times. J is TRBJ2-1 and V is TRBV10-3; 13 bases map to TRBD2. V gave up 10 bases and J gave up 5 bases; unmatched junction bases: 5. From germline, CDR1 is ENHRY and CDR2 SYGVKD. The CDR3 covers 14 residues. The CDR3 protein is CATHTSGGDNEQFF. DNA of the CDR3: TGTGCCACCCATACTAGCGGGGGGGACAATGAGCAGTTCTTC.